A few counts support the clone carrying this T cell receptor (beta chain). As yet, its antigen is unknown. This specimen belongs to a study of early T cells in non-severe SARS-CoV-2 infection. Study background: Chains stayed unpaired after sequencing of bulk RNA from unsorted whole blood. Findings of the study overall: VDJdb matching favored anti-spike CD8 responses, missing private and CD4 specificities.

Individual cDNA molecules received unique molecular identifiers. From the 5' RACE reads, TCRdb called clonotypes with MiXCR, one entry per CDR3 protein. Among roughly 60,000 distinct CDR3 sequences listed, roughly 8.4% were seen once. CDR3 length equals 15 residues. V was pared by 4 bases and J by 4 bases, with 15 bases between. The germline CDR1 and CDR2 sequences are SGHRS and YFSETQ. Input material: whole blood. The chain links TRBV5-1 to TRBJ2-1, with D possibly matching TRBD2 (7 bases). The receptor's source is an adult who was a healthcare worker with PCR-confirmed SARS-CoV-2 infection or an uninfected control (not recorded which). The CDR3 spells CASSPQGGVYNEQFF. The CDR3 DNA follows: TGCGCCAGCAGCCCCCAAGGGGGGGTTTACAATGAGCAGTTCTTC.